Below are 17 T cell receptor beta chains sequenced from a single sample in a study of blood T cell repertoires in COVID-19. Data came from immunoSEQ multiplex PCR; TCRdb stores just in-frame clones and leaves some out. Here the sample spans a few hundred thousand clones, 85% to 90% being singletons. The sequenced sample consisted of PBMCs or T cells enriched from blood (not recorded which). The receptors were gathered from a woman aged 40 to 50 who had recovered from COVID-19.

The chain uses TRBV6-5 and TRBJ2-2; TRBD2 aligns across 9 bases. This CDR3 is 12 amino acids long. Germline loops: CDR1 MNHEY, CDR2 SVGAGI. CDR3 DNA sequence: TGTCTTAGCGGGAGTCGCACCGGGGAGCTGTTTTTT. Translation gives CLSGSRTGELFF.

A single count supports this clone. In nucleotides, the CDR3 is TGTGCCAGCAGCTCCTATATGACACACCCAGGAGAGACCCAGTACTTC. It translates to CASSSYMTHPGETQYF. The chain carries TRBV7-2 and TRBJ2-5; D is undetermined. The length of the CDR3 is 16 residues. The V end lost 4 bases, the J end lost 4 bases, and 19 bases lay between the germline ends. The germline V gene has CDR1 SGHTA and CDR2 FQGNSA.

The chain couples TRBV12-5 to TRBJ2-1; the D gene is possibly TRBD1 (5 bases). V lost 3 bases, J lost 8 bases, and 5 bases lay in between. The CDR3 totals 11 residues. Germline CDR1 is LGHNT and CDR2 is FRNRAP. CDR3 nucleotides: TGTGCTAGTGGTTTAGGGGATGAGCAGTTCTTC. It encodes CASGLGDEQFF. Supplemented by reference TRBV12-5 and TRBJ2-1, the full variable domain reads DARVTQTPRHKVTEMGQEVTMRCQPILGHNTVFWYRQTMMQGLELLAYFRNRAPLDDSGMPKDRFSAEMPDATLATLKIQPSEPRDSAVYFCASGLGDEQFFGPGTRLTVL.

J is TRBJ2-7 and V is TRBV19; 10 bases agree with TRBD2. Germline V gene sequence: CDR1 LNHDA, CDR2 SQIVND (reference sequence). There are 14 residues in the CDR3. V dropped 6 bases and J dropped 1; count of bases not matched to a gene: 3. This CDR3 reads CASSMTSGSYEQYF. CDR3 sequence (DNA): TGTGCCAGTAGCATGACTAGCGGGTCCTACGAGCAGTACTTC. The full variable domain, completed using reference TRBV19 and TRBJ2-7, is DGGITQSPKYLFRKEGQNVTLSCEQNLNHDAMYWYRQDPGQGLRLIYYSQIVNDFQKGDIAEGYSVSREKKESFPLTVTSAQKNPTAFYLCASSMTSGSYEQYFGPGTRLTVT.

The rearrangement uses TRBV4-3 and TRBJ2-3; TRBD1 matches at 7 bases. Germline values: CDR1 LGHNA, CDR2 YSLEER. Trimming took 0 bases from V and 4 from J; bases not matched to a gene: 1. The CDR3 is 14 amino acids. The CDR3 loop is CASSQDQGADTQYF. The DNA of the CDR3 is TGCGCCAGCAGCCAAGATCAGGGGGCAGATACGCAGTATTTT.

V is TRBV10-3 and J is TRBJ2-5; TRBD1 might be the D (6 bases). Germline CDR1 reads ENHRY; CDR2 reads SYGVKD. The CDR3 has 12 amino acids. V shed 11 bases and J shed 5 bases, with 15 bases lying between them. The CDR3 DNA follows: TGTGCCTCAAGAGGTAGGGGGGAGACCCAGTACTTC. Amino acid sequence: CASRGRGETQYF.

J is TRBJ1-3 and V is TRBV3-1 (or the pseudogene TRBV3-2); D gene unclear. This CDR3 spans 17 amino acids. V lost 1 base to trimming and J lost 6 bases, with 19 bases between them. Germline lookup yields CDR1 LGHDT and CDR2 YNNKEL (reference sequence). CDR3 DNA sequence: TGTGCCAGCAGCCAAGGCCCCTCTTGGCTCGGAGAAAACACCATATATTTT. It codes for CASSQGPSWLGENTIYF.

This chain connects TRBV5-6 to TRBJ1-1, with unresolved D. CDR1 SGHDT and CDR2 YYEEEE come from the germline V gene. V was clipped by 1 base and J by 4 bases, with 11 bases between them. The CDR3 runs 14 residues. For the CDR3, the DNA is TGTGCCAGCAGCTTGCGGGGTATTGGCACTGAAGCTTTCTTT. Translated: CASSLRGIGTEAFF. Variable domain in full (rest from reference TRBV5-6 and TRBJ1-1): DAGVTQSPTHLIKTRGQQVTLRCSPKSGHDTVSWYQQALGQGPQFIFQYYEEEERQRGNFPDRFSGHQFPNYSSELNVNALLLGDSALYLCASSLRGIGTEAFFGQGTRLTVV.

The CDR3 DNA is TGTGCCAGCAGCCAAGAGGGCGCGGGCCCATCCTACGAGCAGTACTTC. Protein: CASSQEGAGPSYEQYF. The chain links TRBV3-1 (or the pseudogene TRBV3-2) to TRBJ2-7, with TRBD2 as a possible D gene (5 bases). V was cut by 0 bases and J by 1 base, with 13 bases left in between. The CDR3 has 16 amino acids. Germline V gene lookup returns CDR1 LGHDT and CDR2 YNNKEL (reference sequence).

The genes are TRBV5-6 and TRBJ1-2; D might be TRBD1 (5 bases). CDR1 and CDR2 from the germline V gene are SGHDT and YYEEEE. This CDR3 is 16 amino acids long. The V gene lost 0 bases and the J gene lost 1 base, with 13 bases spanning the gap. The CDR3 loop reads CASSLVVWGGNYGYTF. CDR3 sequence (DNA): TGTGCCAGCAGCTTGGTAGTTTGGGGGGGTAACTATGGCTACACCTTC.

V gene TRBV5-6 combines with J gene TRBJ1-4; no definite D call. The CDR3 covers 15 residues. Germline V gene sequence: CDR1 SGHDT, CDR2 YYEEEE. The V gene lost 3 bases and the J gene lost 5 bases, with 14 bases spanning the gap. In nucleotides, the CDR3 is TGTGCCAGCAGCTCGTGGACTCAGAAAAATGAAAAACTGTTTTTT. This encodes CASSSWTQKNEKLFF.

This chain connects TRBV7-9 to TRBJ1-3; possibly TRBD1 for D (6 bases). The CDR3 is made up of 16 amino acids. CDR1 is SEHNR and CDR2 is FQNEAQ in the germline V gene (reference sequence). The V end lost 1 base, the J end lost 3 bases, and 13 bases lay between the germline ends. The CDR3 reads CASSLGPGDFGNTIYF. The DNA for the CDR3 is TGTGCCAGCAGCTTAGGCCCAGGGGATTTTGGAAACACCATATATTTT.

This clone was found once. The rearrangement uses TRBV11-3 and TRBJ1-2; 7 bases align to TRBD1. Trimming cost V 3 bases and J 1 base; bases outside gene matches: 2. In germline, CDR1 is SGHNT, CDR2 YENEEA. CDR3 length equals 14 residues. CDR3 in amino acids: CASSLGTVNYGYTF. The CDR3 region has the DNA TGTGCCAGCAGCTTGGGGACAGTTAACTATGGCTACACCTTC.

This chain links TRBV29-1 with TRBJ2-1, with D possibly matching TRBD2 (6 bases). The CDR3 totals 19 residues. The V gene lost 3 bases and the J gene lost 5 bases, with 29 bases spanning the gap. Germline CDR1 reads SQVTM; CDR2 reads ANQGSEA. CDR3: CSVEGSGDRPGRGDNEQFF. Here the CDR3 DNA reads TGCAGCGTTGAGGGATCGGGGGATCGACCTGGGCGAGGGGACAATGAGCAGTTCTTC.

The CDR3 bases are TGCGCCAGCACCTCCGGGACCTATAATTCACCCCTCCACTTT. Its protein product is CASTSGTYNSPLHF. J is TRBJ1-6 and V is TRBV10-2; D remains ambiguous. With 7 bases removed from V and 2 bases from J, the gap between germline ends came to 9 bases. Germline lookup yields CDR1 WSHSY and CDR2 SAAADI. The CDR3 extends over 14 amino acids.

The chain combines TRBV2 with TRBJ2-5; 9 bases are shared with TRBD2. The CDR3 consists of 14 residues. The junction had 5 bases not matched to a gene; V was cut back by 7 bases and J by 2 bases. Germline V gives CDR1 SNHLY, CDR2 FYNNEI. The chain's CDR3 is CASNWREGQETQYF. The CDR3 DNA reads as TGTGCCAGCAATTGGCGGGAGGGACAAGAGACCCAGTACTTC.

The chain couples TRBV18 to TRBJ1-2; D is perhaps TRBD1 (5 bases). Deletions cut 3 bases from V and 1 base from J, with 12 bases between. This CDR3 region has 15 residues. Per the germline V gene, CDR1 is KGHSH and CDR2 is LQKENI. CDR3 sequence: CASSPSQDYNYGYTF. In DNA, the CDR3 is TGTGCCAGCTCACCGTCACAGGATTATAACTATGGCTACACCTTC.